The clone carrying this T cell receptor beta chain came up many times. Profiling that covered TCR beta VDJ and CDR3 relied on genomic DNA as its template. MiXCR, applied by TCRdb to the reads, yields one record per CDR3 protein. Here the sample spans 180,000 or so distinct CDR3 sequences, about half being singletons. Germline CDR1 SGHRS, CDR2 YFSETQ. The CDR3 is 16 residues long. V lost 4 bases to trimming and J lost 4 bases; unmatched junction nucleotides: 8. This record comes from a study of CD8+CD57+ T cells in acquired aplastic anemia. About the study: CD4+ cell libraries from healthy donors averaged approximately 10 million reads.

This chain connects TRBV5-1 to TRBJ2-2, with 9 positions matching TRBD1. The TCR was taken from a human donor in good health. Material for sequencing was sorted CD4+, CD8+, or CD8+CD57+ T cells (not recorded which) from PBMCs. The DNA for the CDR3 is TGCGCCAGCAGCCACGACAGGGGGGCTGTCACCGGGGAGCTGTTTTTT. Residues: CASSHDRGAVTGELFF.